This T cell receptor (beta chain) stems from a study of response to subunit inactivated influenza vaccine (dated by TCRdb to between 2018 and 2020). In the study overall: Deep quantitative T cell receptor repertoire profiling was used in the study to track responses to a trivalent subunit inactivated influenza vaccine. What the research found in general, with its limitations: According to the authors, only a limited number of new T cells may be recruited by each seasonal influenza vaccination.

Libraries came from RT-PCR. Sequencing was carried out with an Illumina HiSeq 2500. TCRdb reprocessed the public reads (quality trimming at Q25 with fastp, clone calling with MiXCR) and kept in-frame beta chains. Rows matching on CDR3 protein sequence are summarized as one entry with the most common DNA and genes. This sample has about 540,000 distinct CDR3 sequences in its table, and 12% to 15% of those were observed once. The ten largest clonotypes hold around 10% of the sample. From its cysteine to its phenylalanine, the CDR3 spans 17 amino acids. This entry keeps only the CDR3 DNA: 51 bases, framed from base 1. Based on the germline V gene (reference sequence), the CDR1 and CDR2 sequences are SSHAT and FNYEAQ. A note on this clonotype: This clone's antigen is unknown. A read error may produce the germline difference seen at one junction end.

Sequenced material: PBMCs from blood, taken 12 days after vaccination. The TCR originated in a man over 45 who received an inactivated influenza vaccine. Donor details come from another sample of the same person, matched by shared clones. The chain is assembled from TRBV7-7 and TRBJ1-5; the D gene is unclear. The DNA sequence is given as TGTGCTAGCAGCTCAAGAGGTTCTGATCGTGGCAATCAGCCCCAGCATTTT. Its translation reads: CASSSRGSDRGNQPQHF. With the portions outside the CDR3 filled from the reference TRBV7-7 and TRBJ1-5 genes, the complete variable region becomes GAGVSQSPRYKVTKRGQDVTLRCDPISSHATLYWYQQALGQGPEFLTYFNYEAQPDKSGLPSDRFSAERPEGSISTLTIQRTEQRDSAMYRCASSSRGSDRGNQPQHFGDGTRLSIL.